Sequencing of this T cell receptor (beta chain) was carried out in a study of CD8+CD57+ T cells in acquired aplastic anemia (dated by TCRdb to the late 2010s). Context from the whole study: A mean of about 3 ug of DNA, ranging from roughly 0.18 to 30 ug, was extracted from sorted CD4+ and CD8+ cells. CD8+CD57+ expansion was defined as frequency above the mean frequency observed in healthy subjects. The study at large found these results: CD8+ Simpson's diversity did not differ significantly between patients and healthy controls (P=0.060). Roughly 29 CD8+ CDR3 sequences were found to be shared between patients and controls, but these sequences appeared to be highly expressed in patients and within the immunodominant clones of the patients.

Genomic DNA served as template for TCR beta VDJ combination and CDR3 sequence profiling. An Illumina HiSeq 2000 was the platform used for TCR repertoire sequencing. As for the original processing: TRBV/TRBJ rearrangement plots, CDR3 size and DJ length profiles, and Simpson's diversity index were used to evaluate the repertoires. The most abundant DNA sequence in the deep sequencing data was taken as the immunodominant clone. CDR3 amino acid sequences were checked for sharing between subjects and were compared against published repertoires and the VDJdb database. In-frame beta chains were kept once TCRdb had trimmed the public reads at Q25 with fastp and called clones with MiXCR. Entries that share a CDR3 protein sequence are merged under the most common genes and DNA. The V and J calls come from TCRdb's annotation, not from the publication. For this sample the table gives around 160,000 distinct CDR3 sequences, of which 45% to 55% were detected only once. Together, the top ten hold around 2.9% of the sample.

Flow cytometry had shown CD8+CD57+ cell expansion in the patients selected for sequencing. Severe acquired aplastic anemia was diagnosed in all patients according to International Study of Aplastic Anemia and Agranulocytosis and Camitta criteria. At the time blood was sampled, none of the patients had received any therapy. TCR repertoires of sorted CD4+ and CD8+ blood T cells from severe aplastic anemia patients and healthy subjects were deep-sequenced in the study. Patients were enrolled in the USA under clinicaltrials.gov protocols 00001620, 01623167, 00001397, 00071045, 00081523 and 00961064. Ficoll-Paque density gradient centrifugation was used to isolate peripheral blood mononuclear cells. Before DNA extraction, CD4+ and CD8+ T cells were sorted with FACS or magnetic beads. Inclusive of the bounding cysteine and phenylalanine, the CDR3 is 13 residues long. Only the CDR3 region is kept as DNA, spanning 39 bases read in frame from base 1. The germline V gene supplies CDR1 MNHEY and CDR2 SVGAGI.

This clonotype was seen ten or more times. Its binding antigen is unknown. Its ends do not fully match the called genes, so a read error is possible. The sequenced sample consisted of sorted CD4+, CD8+, or CD8+CD57+ T cells (not recorded which) from PBMCs. The sequence links TRBV6-5 to TRBJ2-5, with no reliable assignment of the D segment. The clonotype originates from a human donor with aplastic anemia. The nucleotides are TGTGCCAGCAGACAAGACGCGCAAGGGACCCAGTACTTC. Its protein product is CASRQDAQGTQYF.